This T cell receptor beta chain is drawn from a study of response to subunit inactivated influenza vaccine. TCRdb redid the calling of the RT-PCR reads with MiXCR, one entry per CDR3 protein. The sample holds more than 450,000 distinct CDR3 sequences, about 11% seen once. The germline CDR1 and CDR2 sequences are DFQATT and SNEGSKA (reference sequence). V was pared by 5 bases and J by 5 bases, with 7 bases of the junction left unmatched. CDR3 length: 14 amino acids. The chain combines TRBV20-1 with TRBJ2-1, with TRBD2 matching 9 bases. This sequence was found in a man aged 50-60 years who received an inactivated influenza vaccine. This specimen consisted of PBMCs from blood, obtained on the day of vaccination. The CDR3 sequence is CSAGVAGGHNEQFF. DNA for the CDR3: TGCAGTGCTGGTGTGGCGGGAGGGCACAATGAGCAGTTCTTC.